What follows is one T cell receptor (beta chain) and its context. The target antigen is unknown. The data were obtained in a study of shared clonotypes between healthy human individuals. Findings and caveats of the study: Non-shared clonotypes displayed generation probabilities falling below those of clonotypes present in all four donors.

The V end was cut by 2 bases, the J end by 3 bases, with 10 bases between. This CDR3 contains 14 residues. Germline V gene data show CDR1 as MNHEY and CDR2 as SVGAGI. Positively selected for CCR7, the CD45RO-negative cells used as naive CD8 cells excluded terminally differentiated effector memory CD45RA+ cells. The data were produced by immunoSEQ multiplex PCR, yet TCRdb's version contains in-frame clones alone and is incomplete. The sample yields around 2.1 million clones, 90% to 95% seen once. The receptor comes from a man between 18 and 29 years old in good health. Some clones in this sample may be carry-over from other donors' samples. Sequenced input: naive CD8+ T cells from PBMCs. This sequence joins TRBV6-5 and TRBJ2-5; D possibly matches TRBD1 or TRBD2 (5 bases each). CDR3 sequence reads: CASSYAGTEETQYF. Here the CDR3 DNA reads TGTGCCAGCAGTTACGCCGGGACGGAAGAGACCCAGTACTTC.